This TCR beta chain was identified in a study of shared clonotypes between healthy human individuals. Study background: CD4 naive and memory got three plates each, CD8 naive two, CD8 memory one.

Details on this clone: Its antigen is as yet unknown.

How the authors handled the data: Because ImmunoSEQ provided only junction sequences with no quality scores, the filtering differed. Sequenced by immunoSEQ multiplex PCR; TCRdb stores in-frame clones only, minus some. That table is the source of V, J and clone size, and D and trimming were worked out from the DNA. The data contain nearly 2 million clones, roughly 95% of them singletons. Cells designated naive CD8 were CD45RO-negative and were positively selected for CCR7, with terminally differentiated effector memory CD45RA+ cells excluded. Study outcomes and limitations: Tissue TCR repertoires likely differ from these blood-only repertoires. With a handful of donors compared, around 5% of naive CD4 clonotypes were shared.

There are 14 residues in the CDR3. Germline V gene sequence: CDR1 SGHDT, CDR2 YYEEEE. Trimming removed 3 bases from V and 3 bases from J, with 12 bases in between. The sequenced sample consisted of naive CD8+ T cells sorted from blood. The TCR originated in a man aged 18 to 35 in good health. This chain joins TRBV5-6 and TRBJ1-2, with D possibly TRBD1 on 5 matching bases. CDR3 sequence reads: CASSSPTDYYGYTF. CDR3 coding DNA: TGTGCCAGCAGCTCCCCGACAGACTACTATGGCTACACCTTC. Using reference TRBV5-6 and TRBJ1-2 for the parts outside the CDR3, the full variable domain is DAGVTQSPTHLIKTRGQQVTLRCSPKSGHDTVSWYQQALGQGPQFIFQYYEEEERQRGNFPDRFSGHQFPNYSSELNVNALLLGDSALYLCASSSPTDYYGYTFGSGTRLTVV.